Listed below are T cell receptor beta chains from one sample, sequenced in a study of cytomegalovirus exposure and HLA in healthy donors. Measured with immunoSEQ multiplex PCR; TCRdb has only the in-frame clones, and not every one. The sample lists around 80,000 clones; around 78% were seen once. The sequencing input was PBMCs. These TCRs come from a man aged 35-49 years in good health and CMV-seronegative. Both conserved end residues are part of each CDR3. A D gene is named only where the DNA matches it firmly. Some rows have no size entry. The others give once, few or many, or a class for an expanded clone.

D: .; size: .; V: TRBV10-1; J: TRBJ2-1; length: 13; CDR3: CASSVKGHNEQFF; DNA: TGCGCCAGCAGTGTTAAGGGGCACAATGAGCAGTTCTTC
D: TRBD2; size: .; V: TRBV7-3; J: TRBJ2-3; length: 14; CDR3: CASSGAGSTDTQYF; DNA: TGTGCCAGCAGCGGAGCGGGAAGCACAGATACGCAGTATTTT
D: TRBD2; size: .; V: TRBV13; J: TRBJ2-3; length: 14; CDR3: CASSLREEGDTQYF; DNA: TGTGCCAGCAGCTTGCGGGAGGAAGGAGATACGCAGTATTTT
D: TRBD2; size: .; V: TRBV14; J: TRBJ2-5; length: 15; CDR3: CASSQGLARPETQYF; DNA: TGTGCCAGCAGCCAAGGACTAGCGCGCCCGGAGACCCAGTACTTC
D: TRBD2; size: .; V: TRBV7-8; J: TRBJ2-7; length: 14; CDR3: CASSSGLAGYEQYF; DNA: TGTGCCAGCAGCTCCGGACTAGCTGGGTACGAGCAGTACTTC
D: TRBD1; size: .; V: TRBV15; J: TRBJ2-1; length: 18; CDR3: CATSRGTYDRGSYNEQFF; DNA: TGTGCCACCAGCAGAGGAACCTATGACAGGGGATCCTACAATGAGCAGTTCTTC
D: .; size: medium-sized; V: TRBV15; J: TRBJ1-1; length: 13; CDR3: CATSRDQPGGAFF; DNA: TGTGCCACCAGCCGAGACCAGCCCGGCGGGGCTTTCTTT
D: TRBD2; size: few; V: TRBV28; J: TRBJ2-5; length: 15; CDR3: CAIRPGREFRETQYF; DNA: TGTGCCATTAGGCCCGGGCGGGAGTTCAGAGAGACCCAGTACTTC
D: .; size: once; V: TRBV7-9; J: TRBJ1-3; length: 15; CDR3: CASSLSVNSGNTIYF; DNA: TGTGCCAGCAGCTTATCAGTCAACTCTGGAAACACCATATATTTT
D: .; size: .; V: TRBV21-1; J: TRBJ2-2; length: 14; CDR3: CASGTGEATGELFF; DNA: TGTGCCAGCGGAACAGGGGAGGCCACCGGGGAGCTGTTTTTT
D: TRBD1; size: .; V: TRBV4-1; J: TRBJ1-3; length: 18; CDR3: CASSQRTGGISTENTIYF; DNA: TGCGCCAGCAGCCAGAGGACAGGGGGCATATCTACGGAAAACACCATATATTTT
D: .; size: .; V: TRBV2; J: TRBJ2-7; length: 14; CDR3: CASSRVAGSYEQYF; DNA: TGTGCCAGCAGTAGGGTGGCGGGCTCCTACGAGCAGTACTTC
D: .; size: .; V: TRBV28; J: TRBJ1-3; length: 14; CDR3: CSSSTVPSGNTIYF; DNA: TGTTCCTCTTCGACAGTACCCTCTGGAAACACCATATATTTT
D: TRBD2; size: .; V: TRBV5-1; J: TRBJ2-2; length: 16; CDR3: CASSLRAGADTGELFF; DNA: TGCGCCAGCAGCTTGAGAGCGGGAGCGGACACCGGGGAGCTGTTTTTT
D: TRBD2; size: .; V: TRBV7-3; J: TRBJ2-1; length: 16; CDR3: CASSRLGLAGDNEQFF; DNA: TGTGCCAGCAGCCGGCTCGGACTAGCGGGCGACAATGAGCAGTTCTTC
D: .; size: .; V: TRBV7-8; J: TRBJ1-2; length: 14; CDR3: CASSLVTGRGGYTF; DNA: TGTGCCAGCAGCTTAGTAACAGGGCGCGGTGGCTACACCTTC
D: TRBD2; size: .; V: TRBV29-1; J: TRBJ2-5; length: 12; CDR3: CSVGASGETQYF; DNA: TGCAGCGTTGGGGCTAGCGGAGAGACCCAGTACTTC
D: TRBD1; size: .; V: TRBV19; J: TRBJ1-1; length: 15; CDR3: CASAATGVSNTEAFF; DNA: TGTGCCAGTGCAGCGACAGGGGTGTCGAACACTGAAGCTTTCTTT
D: TRBD2; size: .; V: TRBV10-3; J: TRBJ2-2; length: 15; CDR3: CAISDGGSQGGELFF; DNA: TGTGCCATCAGTGACGGCGGGAGTCAGGGCGGGGAGCTGTTTTTT
D: TRBD2; size: once; V: TRBV9; J: TRBJ2-5; length: 15; CDR3: CASSPGAGIFETQYF; DNA: TGTGCCAGCAGCCCAGGAGCGGGAATATTTGAGACCCAGTACTTC
D: .; size: .; V: TRBV21-1; J: TRBJ1-1; length: 16; CDR3: CASSSKGAIRNTEAFF; DNA: TGTGCCAGCAGCTCAAAGGGGGCAATTAGGAACACTGAAGCTTTCTTT
D: .; size: .; V: TRBV30; J: TRBJ2-7; length: 12; CDR3: CAWTRLRYEQYF; DNA: TGTGCCTGGACCCGTCTCAGGTACGAGCAGTACTTC
D: TRBD1; size: .; V: TRBV7-2; J: TRBJ2-2; length: 14; CDR3: CASRDRVSPGELFF; DNA: TGTGCCAGCAGGGACAGGGTTTCACCCGGGGAGCTGTTTTTT
D: TRBD2; size: .; V: TRBV7-2; J: TRBJ2-2; length: 15; CDR3: CASSMTSGNTGELFF; DNA: TGTGCCAGCAGCATGACTAGCGGGAACACCGGGGAGCTGTTTTTT
D: .; size: .; V: TRBV25-1; J: TRBJ2-5; length: 13; CDR3: CASSGGERETQYF; DNA: TGTGCCAGCAGTGGGGGGGAGAGAGAGACCCAGTACTTC
D: TRBD2; size: .; V: TRBV9; J: TRBJ2-7; length: 16; CDR3: CASDQDPPSGVYEQYF; DNA: TGTGCCAGCGACCAAGACCCCCCTAGCGGGGTATACGAGCAGTACTTC
D: .; size: .; V: TRBV6-1; J: TRBJ2-7; length: 14; CDR3: CASSVWQGSYEQYF; DNA: TGTGCCAGCAGTGTTTGGCAGGGGTCTTACGAGCAGTACTTC
D: .; size: once; V: TRBV11-2; J: TRBJ1-1; length: 14; CDR3: CASSLIGSGTEAFF; DNA: TGTGCCAGCAGCTTAATTGGGAGCGGGACTGAAGCTTTCTTT
D: .; size: .; V: TRBV18; J: TRBJ2-2; length: 15; CDR3: CASSPPQGGTGELFF; DNA: TGTGCCAGCTCACCGCCTCAGGGAGGCACCGGGGAGCTGTTTTTT
D: .; size: .; V: TRBV19; J: TRBJ2-2; length: 15; CDR3: CASSMTGKNTGELFF; DNA: TGTGCCAGTAGTATGACAGGAAAGAACACCGGGGAGCTGTTTTTT
D: .; size: .; V: TRBV30; J: TRBJ1-1; length: 13; CDR3: CAWTRTLNTEAFF; DNA: TGTGCCTGGACAAGGACATTGAACACTGAAGCTTTCTTT
D: TRBD2; size: .; V: TRBV11-2; J: TRBJ2-1; length: 16; CDR3: CASSLGAGGGYNEQFF; DNA: TGTGCCAGCAGCTTAGGGGCCGGGGGGGGCTACAATGAGCAGTTCTTC
D: TRBD1; size: .; V: TRBV27; J: TRBJ2-7; length: 14; CDR3: CASSPWDSSWEQYF; DNA: TGTGCCAGCAGTCCCTGGGACAGCTCTTGGGAGCAGTACTTC
D: TRBD2; size: few; V: TRBV9; J: TRBJ2-3; length: 16; CDR3: CASSVDVGTSGDTQYF; DNA: TGTGCCAGCAGCGTCGACGTTGGGACTAGCGGAGATACGCAGTATTTT
D: TRBD2; size: .; V: TRBV28; J: TRBJ2-1; length: 16; CDR3: CASSPSRTSYPNEQFF; DNA: TGTGCCAGCAGTCCGTCCAGGACTAGCTACCCCAATGAGCAGTTCTTC
D: .; size: once; V: TRBV7-2; J: TRBJ2-5; length: 15; CDR3: CASSFSRGAGETQYF; DNA: TGTGCCAGCAGCTTCTCTCGGGGGGCTGGGGAGACCCAGTACTTC
D: .; size: .; V: TRBV14; J: TRBJ2-3; length: 14; CDR3: CASSQAGLVDTQYF; DNA: TGTGCCAGCAGCCAAGCGGGGTTGGTAGATACGCAGTATTTT
D: TRBD1; size: .; V: TRBV29-1; J: TRBJ1-2; length: 14; CDR3: CSVALGQGAKGYTF; DNA: TGCAGCGTGGCCCTAGGGCAGGGGGCTAAGGGCTACACCTTC
D: .; size: .; V: TRBV5-5; J: TRBJ2-7; length: 15; CDR3: CASSSNRDNSYEQYF; DNA: TGTGCCAGCAGCTCAAACCGGGACAACTCCTACGAGCAGTACTTC
D: .; size: .; V: TRBV9; J: TRBJ2-2; length: 16; CDR3: CASSVDEGRPTGELFF; DNA: TGTGCCAGCAGCGTAGATGAGGGGAGGCCCACCGGGGAGCTGTTTTTT
D: .; size: once; V: TRBV27; J: TRBJ2-7; length: 13; CDR3: CASSRSGFYEQYF; DNA: TGTGCCAGCAGTCGGTCAGGGTTCTACGAGCAGTACTTC
D: TRBD2; size: .; V: TRBV29-1; J: TRBJ2-5; length: 18; CDR3: CSVEEDRASGRRGETQYF; DNA: TGCAGCGTTGAAGAGGATCGGGCTAGCGGGAGGAGAGGAGAGACCCAGTACTTC
D: TRBD1; size: .; V: TRBV5-6; J: TRBJ2-7; length: 15; CDR3: CASSPGQGDTYEQYF; DNA: TGTGCCAGCAGCCCGGGACAGGGTGATACCTACGAGCAGTACTTC
D: TRBD1; size: .; V: TRBV7-3; J: TRBJ1-1; length: 16; CDR3: CASSLKGARGNTEAFF; DNA: TGTGCCAGCAGCTTAAAGGGGGCGCGGGGGAACACTGAAGCTTTCTTT
D: TRBD2; size: few; V: TRBV19; J: TRBJ2-1; length: 14; CDR3: CASSIFSGRDEQFF; DNA: TGTGCCAGTAGTATTTTCAGCGGGAGGGATGAGCAGTTCTTC
D: .; size: .; V: TRBV4-2; J: TRBJ2-3; length: 13; CDR3: CASSQARGDTQYF; DNA: TGTGCCAGCAGCCAAGCAAGGGGAGATACGCAGTATTTT
D: .; size: .; V: TRBV4-3; J: TRBJ1-2; length: 18; CDR3: CASSQGFQGRKYNYGYTF; DNA: TGCGCCAGCAGCCAAGGGTTTCAGGGGCGAAAATATAACTATGGCTACACCTTC
D: TRBD2; size: .; V: TRBV7-9; J: TRBJ2-7; length: 17; CDR3: CSSSSGGGGRASFEQYF; DNA: TGTTCCAGCAGCTCTGGCGGTGGCGGGAGGGCCTCCTTCGAGCAGTACTTC